This TCR beta chain emerged from a study of OX40 agonist ivuxolimab in advanced cancers. At the level of the study: Patients were infused with ivuxolimab every 2 weeks at 0.01 to 10 mg/kg. The dose-escalation cohort had hepatocellular carcinoma, melanoma, renal cell or head and neck cancer. The study's findings and limits: Nonresponders included some who also had low normalized T-cell clonal expansion.

Measured with immunoSEQ multiplex PCR; TCRdb has only the in-frame clones, and not every one. The table records some 45,000 clones, roughly 86% of them present only once. Per the germline V gene, CDR1 is MNHEY and CDR2 is SMNVEV (reference sequence). The CDR3 spans 16 residues. The V segment lost 4 bases and the J segment 4 bases; nucleotides outside the gene matches: 11. As to this clone: The antigen is not known.

The TCR sequence derives from an adult with an advanced solid tumor such as melanoma, head and neck, liver or kidney cancer. The V and J genes are TRBV27 and TRBJ2-7; 9 bases match TRBD1. Sequences were derived from CD4+ or CD8+ T cells sorted from blood, sampled in a trial of the OX40 agonist ivuxolimab. The CDR3 DNA follows: TGTGCCAGCAGTTCGTACCGGGGACAGGGAACGTACGAGCAGTACTTC. Protein sequence: CASSSYRGQGTYEQYF.